This paragraph covers one TCR beta chain sequence. Its antigen is unknown. These data belong to a study of lymphopenia after photon versus proton radiotherapy. The CDR3 totals 15 residues. J lost 2 bases, V lost 0 bases, and 2 bases had no gene match. The germline V gene encodes CDR1 SGHRS and CDR2 YFSETQ. Some clones are missing from TCRdb's copy, which holds only in-frame ones; the method was immunoSEQ multiplex PCR. The data hold 25,000 to 30,000 clones, with around 81% observed a single time. Notes on the study in general: A bigger post-nadir fall in TCR diversity correlated inversely with survival time in deceased patients. Survival link was tested only in deceased patients; proton benefit remains a possibility. Proton therapy kept repertoires fairly stable, unlike photons, which gained effector/memory cells. After lymphocyte nadir, photon-treated repertoires showed oligoclonal expansion, especially CD8+ Temra.

The specimen comprised peripheral blood, sampled from a patient treated with photon-based radiotherapy. The source of this sequence is a man in his fifties with gastric cancer. V and J are TRBV5-1 and TRBJ1-1, with 9 bases that match TRBD1. The CDR3 sequence is CASSLDRGRNTEAFF. Here the CDR3 DNA reads TGCGCCAGCAGCTTGGACAGGGGGCGCAACACTGAAGCTTTCTTT.